Sequencing of this TCR beta chain was carried out in a study of Ad26.COV2.S vaccination and SARS-CoV-2 variants. Germline values: CDR1 DFQATT, CDR2 SNEGSKA (reference sequence). Trimming cost V 6 bases and J 3 bases; bases outside gene matches: 14. The CDR3 contains 16 residues. Measured with immunoSEQ multiplex PCR; TCRdb has only the in-frame clones, and not every one. The sample has more than 300,000 clones, approximately 80% seen once; the top ten hold approximately 2%. This sample's treatment: some 19 received Ad26.COV2.S at low or high dose, single or two shots; several received placebo; per-sample allocation not given. Day 63 after the first vaccine or placebo injection was the time point for sampling.

The chain carries TRBV20-1 and TRBJ1-2; 9 nucleotides line up with TRBD1. The sample was peripheral blood, taken in a trial of Ad26.COV2.S vaccine versus placebo. The clonotype originates from a person aged 18-65 years who received the Ad26.COV2.S COVID-19 vaccine or a placebo. The CDR3 DNA follows: TGCAGTGCCAGTCCCGGGACAGGGAACGGGCACTATGGCTACACCTTC. Protein: CSASPGTGNGHYGYTF.